Listed below are T cell receptor beta chains from one sample, sequenced in a study of regulatory T cells in long-lasting Graves disease. One entry per CDR3 protein, called by TCRdb with MiXCR from the multiplex PCR reads. The table records about 620,000 distinct CDR3 sequences, about 16% of them present only once. The data were also submitted as part of a second study, on T cells in Graves' hyperthyroidism and ophthalmopathy.

Sequenced here: peripheral blood mononuclear cells (PBMCs), sampled at new diagnosis, from a patient treated with antithyroid drugs. These receptor sequences come from a woman aged 25 to 45 with Graves disease. CDR3s include the opening cysteine and the closing phenylalanine or tryptophan. The D gene is left open where the match is weak. Size tells how often a clone was seen (once, few, many) or the class of an expanded clone, and some rows leave it out.

v_gene,len,j_gene,abundance,d_gene,CDR3nt,CDR3aa
TRBV20-1,20,TRBJ2-1,NA,TRBD2,TGCAGTGCCCCAAGCTGGGGACTAGTGGACTTTCTCAGCTCCTACAATGAGCAGTTCTTC,CSAPSWGLVDFLSSYNEQFF
TRBV5-1,15,TRBJ1-2,few,TRBD1,TGCGCCAGCAGCCTATCACCCGGGACAGGGGAAGGCTACACCTTC,CASSLSPGTGEGYTF
TRBV11-1,16,TRBJ2-7,many,NA,TGTGCCAGCAGCTTGGGTTTTGGAGGGGGTATCTACGAGCAGTACTTC,CASSLGFGGGIYEQYF
TRBV3-1,16,TRBJ2-1,many,NA,TGTGCCAGCAGCCAAGACTCCGGGGCCTTGGTAACGTGGCAGTTCTTC,CASSQDSGALVTWQFF
TRBV5-1,15,TRBJ1-1,NA,NA,TGCGCCAGCAGCCCGGGTTCAGGGAGAAACACTGAAGCTTTCTTT,CASSPGSGRNTEAFF
TRBV9,15,TRBJ2-5,NA,TRBD2,TGTGCCAGCAGCGTAGAGGCAGGGAGGGCAGAGACCCAGTACTTC,CASSVEAGRAETQYF
TRBV20-1,12,TRBJ1-1,many,NA,TGCAGTGCGCCCGATCGGAACACTGAAGCTTTCTTT,CSAPDRNTEAFF
TRBV6-1,14,TRBJ1-6,many,NA,TGTGCCAGCAGTGAAGTTGGGAGGAGCTCACCCCTCCACTTT,CASSEVGRSSPLHF
TRBV19,17,TRBJ2-3,NA,TRBD2,TGTGCCAGTACCATTGGGTACAGCGGGAGGGCCACAGATACGCAGTATTTT,CASTIGYSGRATDTQYF
TRBV7-3,16,TRBJ2-5,few,NA,TGTGCCAGCAGCTTTATGGGGGGCGTGAATGGAGAGACCCAGTACTTC,CASSFMGGVNGETQYF
TRBV7-3,15,TRBJ2-3,NA,NA,TGTGCCGGCAGCTTAAATCGCTTATCCACGGATACGCAGTATTTT,CAGSLNRLSTDTQYF
TRBV6-1,12,TRBJ1-2,NA,NA,TGTGCCAGCTACTCGGGATTCGGCGGCTGCACCTTC,CASYSGFGGCTF
TRBV7-9,14,TRBJ1-5,many,NA,TGTGCCAGCAGCTTTTTAGGGTCCGATCAGCCCCAGCATTTT,CASSFLGSDQPQHF
TRBV27,14,TRBJ2-7,many,TRBD1,TGTGCCAGCAGTCCCAGACAGGGGAACAACGAGCAGTACTTC,CASSPRQGNNEQYF
TRBV12-3/TRBV12-4,15,TRBJ2-3,many,NA,TGTGCCAGCAGTCATAGCGGAAAAAACACAGATACGCAGTATTTT,CASSHSGKNTDTQYF
TRBV11-2,16,TRBJ1-2,many,TRBD1,TGTGCCAGCAGCCCGAGGACAGGGTTGGTGGATTATGGCTACACCTTC,CASSPRTGLVDYGYTF
TRBV19,16,TRBJ2-3,once,TRBD2,TGTGTCAGTAGTCTCCGTGCGGGAGGGCTCGCAGATACGCAGTATTTT,CVSSLRAGGLADTQYF
TRBV20-1,13,TRBJ1-2,many,TRBD1,TGCAGTGCTAGGGGACAGTCAAACTATGGCTACACCTTC,CSARGQSNYGYTF
TRBV3-1,13,TRBJ2-1,NA,NA,TGTGCCAGCAGCCCTCTAGGGTTTTATGAGCAGTTCTTC,CASSPLGFYEQFF
TRBV6-1,17,TRBJ2-1,NA,NA,TGTGCCATCAGTGAAGAAAACGGGGCACGATCCTACAATGAGCAGTTCTTC,CAISEENGARSYNEQFF
TRBV19,16,TRBJ1-1,many,NA,TGTGCCAGTGAGTATAGAGGTGGGAACATGAACACTGAAGCTTTCTTT,CASEYRGGNMNTEAFF
TRBV29-1,16,TRBJ2-5,NA,NA,TGCAGCGTTGATGGTCAGGTGAATCAGGCTGAAGAGACCCAGTACTTC,CSVDGQVNQAEETQYF
TRBV7-6,13,TRBJ2-7,many,NA,TGTGCCAGCAGCCGCCTTATGGGGAGCGAGCAGTACTTC,CASSRLMGSEQYF
TRBV9,14,TRBJ1-2,many,NA,TGTGCCAGCAGCGACGAGGGGAAGAACCCTGGCTACACCTTC,CASSDEGKNPGYTF
TRBV13,13,TRBJ1-1,NA,NA,TGTGCCAGCAGCCCCCTATTCGGTACTGAAGCTTTCTTT,CASSPLFGTEAFF
TRBV4-1,18,TRBJ2-1,NA,TRBD2,TGCGCCAGCGAGCCAAGATGGGGGGCGGGAGGCAGAGACAATGAGCAGTTCTTC,CASEPRWGAGGRDNEQFF
TRBV30,14,TRBJ1-3,few,NA,TGTAGTATAGCTCCGGCTGCCTCTGGAAACACCATATATTTT,CSIAPAASGNTIYF
TRBV5-1,19,TRBJ1-3,NA,TRBD1,TGCGCCAGCAGCTCCCCTAAGGGACAGGATACAAGAAGTGGAAACACCATATATTTT,CASSSPKGQDTRSGNTIYF
TRBV7-2,12,TRBJ1-1,many,NA,TGTGCCAGCTCACCAGGGAGCACTGAAGCTTTCTTT,CASSPGSTEAFF
TRBV2,16,TRBJ2-5,few,NA,TGTGCCAGCAGTAGACCATCGTACAGGGATCAAGAGACCCAGTACTTC,CASSRPSYRDQETQYF
TRBV12-3/TRBV12-4,14,TRBJ2-7,NA,NA,TGTGCCGGCAGCGAGGGGGGAAGTCCCTACGAGCAGTACTTC,CAGSEGGSPYEQYF
TRBV15,18,TRBJ1-3,NA,NA,TGTGCCACCAGCAGAGATACCTGGGAGTCCCGAGGTGGAAACACCATATATTTT,CATSRDTWESRGGNTIYF
TRBV15,17,TRBJ1-5,many,NA,TGTGCCACCAGCAGAGATAGGGGGGGGCTTTTTGATCAGCCCCAGCATTTT,CATSRDRGGLFDQPQHF
TRBV11-1,13,TRBJ2-3,NA,NA,TGTGCCAGCAGCTCGGGCCGGGCGGGCACGCAGTATTTT,CASSSGRAGTQYF
TRBV10-3,13,TRBJ1-1,few,NA,TGTGCCATCAGTGAAAATGTCCAGACTGAAGCTTTCTTT,CAISENVQTEAFF
TRBV3-1,14,TRBJ2-3,NA,TRBD2,TGTGCCAGCAGCCAAGTTCCCACTAGCGCTACGCAGTATTTT,CASSQVPTSATQYF
TRBV27,14,TRBJ2-3,many,TRBD2,TGTGCCAGCAGTTGGCGGCGGGAGATAGATACGCAGTATTTT,CASSWRREIDTQYF
TRBV18,17,TRBJ1-1,many,NA,TGTGCCAGCTCACCGACCGGAGGAAGATCAATGAACACTGAAGCTTTCTTT,CASSPTGGRSMNTEAFF
TRBV6-1,14,TRBJ2-1,many,TRBD2,TGTGCCAGCAGGTTAGGGACTAGCGGGAATGAGCAGTTCTTC,CASRLGTSGNEQFF
TRBV6-5,16,TRBJ1-2,many,TRBD1,TGTGCCAGCAGTTACTCGGGACAGGGGTTCCCTCATGGCTACACCTTC,CASSYSGQGFPHGYTF
TRBV6-1,13,TRBJ2-7,NA,NA,TGTGCCACCCAGGGAACCGGCCTCTACGAGCAGTACTTC,CATQGTGLYEQYF
TRBV30,14,TRBJ1-5,many,NA,TGTGCCTGCGACCGGTACGAAGCCAATCAGCCCCAGCATTTT,CACDRYEANQPQHF
TRBV29-1,13,TRBJ2-3,NA,NA,TGCAGCGGCCAGGGGGGACGGGGGGATACGCAGTATTTT,CSGQGGRGDTQYF
TRBV27,14,TRBJ2-3,many,TRBD2,TGTGCCAGCAGTCCGGGGACTAGCGGGAGTACGCAGTATTTT,CASSPGTSGSTQYF
TRBV7-3,15,TRBJ2-1,few,TRBD2,TGTGCCAGCAGCTTGACCAGCGGGGGGGGGAATGAGCAGTTCTTC,CASSLTSGGGNEQFF
TRBV19,16,TRBJ1-2,NA,TRBD1,TGTGCCAGTACCCCCGGGACAGGGGGCCGCGGCTATGGCTACACCTTC,CASTPGTGGRGYGYTF
TRBV9,14,TRBJ1-1,few,NA,TGTGCCAGCAGCGTAGAAGCGATGAACACTGAAGCTTTCTTT,CASSVEAMNTEAFF
TRBV5-1,14,TRBJ2-7,NA,TRBD1,TGCGCCAGCACCCCGGGACAGGGAGGCTACGAGCAGTACTTC,CASTPGQGGYEQYF
TRBV7-9,14,TRBJ1-1,many,NA,TGTGCCAGCAGCTTAGCAGGGTATGGGACTGAAGCTTTCTTT,CASSLAGYGTEAFF
TRBV2,15,TRBJ1-1,many,NA,TGTGCCAGCAGAGAGAGGGACGCGCGGAACACTGAAGCTTTCTTT,CASRERDARNTEAFF
TRBV3-1,18,TRBJ1-2,many,TRBD1,TGTGCCAGCAGCTCTCGGACAGGGAAGAGGTTTGCTAACTATGGCTACACCTTC,CASSSRTGKRFANYGYTF
TRBV7-9,14,TRBJ2-2,many,TRBD2,TGTGCCAGCAGCCAGACTAGCGGCACCGGGGAGCTGTTTTTT,CASSQTSGTGELFF
TRBV7-9,16,TRBJ2-2,few,TRBD2,TGTGCCAGCCCTGGGGCGGGAGGCTCGAACACCGGGGAGCTGTTTTTT,CASPGAGGSNTGELFF
TRBV7-2,15,TRBJ2-7,few,NA,TGTGCCAGCAGCACGCGATCTAGCGAACGCAGCGAGCAGTACTTC,CASSTRSSERSEQYF
TRBV6-2/TRBV6-3,15,TRBJ2-5,many,NA,TGTGCCAGCAGTTACTCCACGCCCAGATCGGAGCACCAGTACTTC,CASSYSTPRSEHQYF
TRBV29-1,11,TRBJ1-1,NA,TRBD1,TGCAGCGTCCCCGGACAGGGGAAACTCTTCTTT,CSVPGQGKLFF
TRBV20-1,15,TRBJ2-5,many,TRBD1,TGCAGTGCTAGAGATCTGGGACAGGCGGGCGAGACCCAGTACTTC,CSARDLGQAGETQYF
TRBV7-9,13,TRBJ2-5,many,NA,TGTGCCAGCAGCTGGGGTCCCCAGGAGACCCAGTACTTC,CASSWGPQETQYF
TRBV7-2,16,TRBJ2-1,many,TRBD2,TGTGCCAGCAGCGGGGGACTAGCGGAATCCTACAATGAGCAGTTCTTC,CASSGGLAESYNEQFF